This passage covers 9 T cell receptor beta chains from one sample sequenced in a study of blood T cell repertoires in COVID-19. Sequencing was performed with immunoSEQ multiplex PCR; in TCRdb, only in-frame clones are kept and a portion is missing. The table records about 110,000 clones, about two thirds of them present only once. The specimen sequenced was peripheral blood. The receptors stem from a woman in her forties with acute or convalescent COVID-19.

The chain couples TRBV3-1 (or the pseudogene TRBV3-2) to TRBJ2-7; TRBD2 agrees at 8 bases. The CDR3 extends over 15 amino acids. Losses at the gene ends were 0 bases for V and 4 bases for J; bases not matched to a gene: 5. Germline assignment: CDR1 LGHDT and CDR2 YNNKEL (reference sequence). CDR3 residues: CASSQDWSSGYEQYF. For the CDR3, the DNA is TGTGCCAGCAGCCAAGATTGGTCTAGCGGGTACGAGCAGTACTTC.

V is TRBV15 and J is TRBJ1-1, with D hard to call. This CDR3 region has 15 residues. V lost 0 bases and J 0 bases, leaving 8 bases between the germline ends. Per the germline V gene, CDR1 is LNHNV and CDR2 is YYDKDF (reference sequence). The CDR3 DNA is TGTGCCACCAGCAGAGATCAGACACTGAACACTGAAGCTTTCTTT. This translates into CATSRDQTLNTEAFF.

V and J are TRBV28 and TRBJ1-6; D possibly corresponds to TRBD1 (5 bases). Looked up from germline, CDR1 is MDHEN and CDR2 is SYDVKM. V lost 6 bases and J lost 10, with 16 bases in between. This CDR3 is 14 amino acids long. This chain's CDR3 is CASSPFRDLSPLHF. The CDR3 coding sequence is TGTGCCAGCAGCCCTTTCCGGGACTTATCACCCCTCCACTTT. The complete variable domain, with remaining parts taken from reference TRBV28 and TRBJ1-6, reads DVKVTQSSRYLVKRTGEKVFLECVQDMDHENMFWYRQDPGLGLRLIYFSYDVKMKEKGDIPEGYSVSREKKERFSLILESASTNQTSMYLCASSPFRDLSPLHFGNGTRLTVT.

J is TRBJ2-1 and V is TRBV7-2; tentative D call: TRBD2 (7 bases). From germline, CDR1 is SGHTA and CDR2 FQGNSA. This CDR3 has 15 residues. Trimming shortened V by 1 base and J by 7 bases, and 14 bases separated the two germline ends. CDR3 in amino acids: CASSLEGGGPNEQFF. The CDR3 DNA follows: TGTGCCAGCAGCTTAGAAGGGGGGGGGCCGAATGAGCAGTTCTTC. Full variable domain (missing parts from reference TRBV7-2 and TRBJ2-1): GAGVSQSPSNKVTEKGKDVELRCDPISGHTALYWYRQSLGQGLEFLIYFQGNSAPDKSGLPSDRFSAERTGGSVSTLTIQRTQQEDSAVYLCASSLEGGGPNEQFFGPGTRLTVL.

There are a few counts of this clone. The genes are TRBV6-5 and TRBJ1-6; D is perhaps TRBD1 (6 bases). This CDR3 is 15 amino acids long. CDR1 is MNHEY and CDR2 is SVGAGI in the germline V gene. Trimming took off 7 bases at V and 7 bases at J, with 17 bases between the two ends. The CDR3 coding sequence is TGTGCCAGCAATCCTTCAACAGGGCGGAATTCACCCCTCCACTTT. Translated: CASNPSTGRNSPLHF.

The chain employs TRBV2 and TRBJ2-1, with 8 positions matching TRBD2. Per the germline V gene, CDR1 is SNHLY and CDR2 is FYNNEI. J lost 0 bases, V lost 5 bases, and 3 bases had no gene match. CDR3 length equals 15 residues. CDR3 amino acids: CASSPGGGSYNEQFF. CDR3 DNA sequence: TGTGCCAGCAGTCCGGGGGGGGGCTCCTACAATGAGCAGTTCTTC.

This chain connects TRBV5-1 to TRBJ1-2; TRBD1 aligns across 9 bases. Germline V gene data show CDR1 as SGHRS and CDR2 as YFSETQ. V shed 0 bases, J shed 8 bases, and the junction held 8 bases outside the gene matches. This CDR3 comprises 15 residues. The CDR3 bases are TGCGCCAGCAGCTTGGACACCGGGACAGGGCGAGGCTACACCTTC. Translation: CASSLDTGTGRGYTF.

V and J are TRBV2 and TRBJ1-1; 7 bases agree with TRBD1. From germline, CDR1 is SNHLY and CDR2 FYNNEI. The CDR3 spans 12 residues. With V trimmed by 4 bases and J by 8 bases, 4 bases remained unmatched. The CDR3 DNA is TGTGCCAGCAGTGTCAACAGGGGAGAAGCTTTCTTT. It is translated as CASSVNRGEAFF.

This clone was picked up a small number of times. The chain employs TRBV9 and TRBJ2-2; D is perhaps TRBD2 (5 bases). V lost 4 bases to trimming and J lost 2 bases, with 9 bases between them. CDR3 length: 14 residues. CDR1 SGDLS and CDR2 YYNGEE come from the germline V gene. The CDR3 DNA reads TGTGCCAGCAGCTCCGGAGGCAACACCGGGGAGCTGTTTTTT. As protein: CASSSGGNTGELFF.